This T cell receptor beta chain was observed in a study of T cell responses to AZD1222 COVID-19 vaccine. Study as a whole: Second-dose schedules of about 4 or about 12 weeks were combined. Study-wide results and limits: White British ancestry dominated among donors, who included more females, and clonal diversity was possibly underestimated.

This CDR3 is built from 13 residues. The germline V gene encodes CDR1 SQVTM and CDR2 ANQGSEA. Trimming at V came to 7 bases and at J to 5 bases, leaving 8 bases not matched to a gene. This clone occurred once. What it binds is unknown. The repertoire was sequenced with immunoSEQ multiplex PCR; TCRdb's copy has only in-frame clones and lacks some. The data show some 150,000 clones, roughly 92% seen once. J is TRBJ2-5 and V is TRBV29-1, with 9 bases aligning to TRBD2. This receptor was taken from an adult in good health. The specimen was peripheral blood, collected on day 0 of AZD1222 vaccination. For the CDR3, the DNA is TGCAGCGCTGTTAGCGGGAGCGGGGAGACCCAGTACTTC. Translating it yields CSAVSGSGETQYF.